Following are 7 T cell receptor beta chains from one sample sequenced in a study of blood T cell repertoires in COVID-19. TCRdb's copy holds only in-frame clones and misses some; the assay was immunoSEQ multiplex PCR. The sample has nearly 80,000 clones; 84% are singletons. The sequencing sample was made of peripheral blood. The origin of the receptors is a man aged 45 to 65 with acute or convalescent COVID-19.

The rearrangement uses TRBV7-9 and TRBJ2-7; D may be TRBD2 (6 bases). CDR1 is SEHNR and CDR2 is FQNEAQ in the germline V gene (reference sequence). The CDR3 has 14 residues. Trimming pared 5 bases from V and 0 bases from J, leaving 11 bases between. The CDR3 DNA reads as TGTGCCAGCAGCCGAGGAGGGTACTCCTACGAGCAGTACTTC. Its protein product is CASSRGGYSYEQYF.

V gene TRBV6-2 or TRBV6-3 combines with J gene TRBJ1-2; no clear D gene. The germline gives CDR1 MNHEY, CDR2 SVGEGT. CDR3 size: 14 residues. Between the trimmed V and J ends, which lost 2 bases and 2 bases, there was a span of 9 bases. CDR3 in DNA: TGTGCCAGCAGTTACGTGAACACAAACTATGGCTACACCTTC. This sequence encodes CASSYVNTNYGYTF.

The gene calls are TRBV19 and TRBJ2-5; TRBD2 matches at 7 bases. Germline loops: CDR1 LNHDA, CDR2 SQIVND (reference sequence). V gave up 4 bases and J gave up 2 bases; unmatched junction bases: 4. The CDR3 covers 14 residues. The CDR3 DNA is TGTGCCAGTAGTAAACTAGCGTATCAAGAGACCCAGTACTTC. It codes for CASSKLAYQETQYF.

This chain links TRBV28 with TRBJ2-2, with D unresolved. CDR1 and CDR2 from the germline V gene are MDHEN and SYDVKM. V was pared by 3 bases and J by 4 bases, with 12 bases between. The CDR3 contains 15 residues. Written as DNA, the CDR3 is TGTGCCAGCAGTTTGGCCGGGTTTGGCACCGGGGAGCTGTTTTTT. This codes for CASSLAGFGTGELFF. The complete variable domain, with remaining parts taken from reference TRBV28 and TRBJ2-2, reads DVKVTQSSRYLVKRTGEKVFLECVQDMDHENMFWYRQDPGLGLRLIYFSYDVKMKEKGDIPEGYSVSREKKERFSLILESASTNQTSMYLCASSLAGFGTGELFFGEGSRLTVL.

The gene calls are TRBV7-9 and TRBJ2-1; 11 bases are a match to TRBD2. The germline V gene has CDR1 SEHNR and CDR2 FQNEAQ (reference sequence). The CDR3 consists of 16 residues. V shed 5 bases and J 10 bases; nucleotides not matched to a gene: 13. The CDR3 sequence is CASSPWTSGSGNEQFF. The CDR3 nucleotides are TGTGCCAGCAGCCCCTGGACTAGCGGGTCTGGGAACGAGCAGTTCTTC.

This sequence joins TRBV6-5 and TRBJ2-3; 8 nucleotides line up with TRBD1. After removal of 5 bases from V and 4 bases from J, the junction contained 2 bases not matched to a gene. Per the germline V gene, CDR1 is MNHEY and CDR2 is SVGAGI. CDR3 size: 13 residues. The CDR3 sequence is CASSRRGPDTQYF. CDR3 bases: TGTGCCAGCAGTCGCAGGGGGCCAGATACGCAGTATTTT.

In its sample, this clone was seen once. V usage is TRBV6-5 and J usage is TRBJ1-6; tentatively, D is TRBD1 (5 bases). The V end lost 6 bases, the J end lost 10 bases, and 19 bases lay between the germline ends. CDR1 is MNHEY and CDR2 is SVGAGI in the germline V gene. The CDR3 is made up of 15 amino acids. The CDR3 sequence: CASSYRLDILSPLHF. The CDR3 DNA reads as TGTGCCAGCAGCTACCGTTTGGACATCCTCTCACCCCTCCACTTT.